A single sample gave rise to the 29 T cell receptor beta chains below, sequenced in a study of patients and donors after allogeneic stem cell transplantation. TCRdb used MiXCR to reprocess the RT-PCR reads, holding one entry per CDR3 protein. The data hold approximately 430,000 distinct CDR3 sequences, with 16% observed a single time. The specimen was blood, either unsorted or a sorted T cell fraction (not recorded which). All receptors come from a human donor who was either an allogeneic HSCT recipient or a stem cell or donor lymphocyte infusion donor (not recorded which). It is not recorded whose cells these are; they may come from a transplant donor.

In DNA, the CDR3 is TGCGCCAGCAGTCATGTGGGACAGGGGGTATACGAGCAGTACTTC. This sequence encodes CASSHVGQGVYEQYF. The chain joins TRBV5-1 to TRBJ2-7; 11 bases are a match to TRBD1. CDR1 SGHRS and CDR2 YFSETQ come from the germline V gene. This CDR3 has 15 residues. J was trimmed by 4 bases and V by 5 bases; bases with no gene match: 8. Filled out from reference TRBV5-1 and TRBJ2-7, the complete variable domain reads KAGVTQTPRYLIKTRGQQVTLSCSPISGHRSVSWYQQTPGQGLQFLFEYFSETQRNKGNFPGRFSGRQFSNSRSEMNVSTLELGDSALYLCASSHVGQGVYEQYFGPGTRLTVT.

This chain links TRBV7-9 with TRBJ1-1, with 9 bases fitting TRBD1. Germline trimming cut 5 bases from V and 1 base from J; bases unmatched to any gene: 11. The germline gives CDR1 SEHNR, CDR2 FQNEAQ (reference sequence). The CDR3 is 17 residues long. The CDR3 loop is CASSQYLTGGWNTEAFF. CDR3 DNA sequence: TGTGCCAGCAGCCAGTACCTAACAGGGGGCTGGAACACTGAAGCTTTCTTT.

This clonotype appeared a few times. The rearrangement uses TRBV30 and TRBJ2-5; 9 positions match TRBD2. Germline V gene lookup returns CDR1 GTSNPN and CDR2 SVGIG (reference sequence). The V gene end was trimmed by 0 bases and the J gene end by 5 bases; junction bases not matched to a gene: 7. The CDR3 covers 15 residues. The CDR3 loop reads CAWSVTSGPWETQYF. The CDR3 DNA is TGTGCCTGGAGTGTGACTAGCGGACCGTGGGAGACCCAGTACTTC.

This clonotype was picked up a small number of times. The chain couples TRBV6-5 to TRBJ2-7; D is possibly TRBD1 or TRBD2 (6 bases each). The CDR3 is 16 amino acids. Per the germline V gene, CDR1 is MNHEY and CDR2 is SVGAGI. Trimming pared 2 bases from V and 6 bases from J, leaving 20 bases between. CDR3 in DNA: TGTGCCAGCAGTTACGGTAGGGGGAGGTACCCATTCGAGCAGTACTTC. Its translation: CASSYGRGRYPFEQYF.

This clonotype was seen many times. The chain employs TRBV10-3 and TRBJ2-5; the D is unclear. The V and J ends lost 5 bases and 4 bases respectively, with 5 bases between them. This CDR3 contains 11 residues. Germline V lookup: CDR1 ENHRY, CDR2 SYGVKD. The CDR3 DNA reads TGTGCCATCAGTCTAGGAGAGACCCAGTACTTC. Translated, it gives CAISLGETQYF.

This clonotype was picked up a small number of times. CDR3 in DNA: TGTGCCAGCAGTTACTCTAACAGGTCGAGGAGCTCCTACGAGCAGTACTTC. Residues: CASSYSNRSRSSYEQYF. The chain employs TRBV6-7 and TRBJ2-7; D perhaps matches TRBD1 (5 bases). TRBV6-7 is recorded as an ORF, its role being uncertain. Trimming removed 0 bases from V and 0 bases from J, with 15 bases in between. CDR3 length: 17 amino acids.

CDR3 sequence reads: CASSPRDRGGTEAFF. The CDR3 DNA follows: TGTGCCAGCAGCCCAAGGGACAGGGGGGGCACTGAAGCTTTCTTT. The chain uses TRBV13 and TRBJ1-1, with 11 bases that match TRBD1. With V trimmed by 5 bases and J by 4 bases, 6 bases remained unmatched. The CDR3 has 15 residues. Germline-derived CDR1 and CDR2 are PRHDT and FYEKMQ (reference sequence).

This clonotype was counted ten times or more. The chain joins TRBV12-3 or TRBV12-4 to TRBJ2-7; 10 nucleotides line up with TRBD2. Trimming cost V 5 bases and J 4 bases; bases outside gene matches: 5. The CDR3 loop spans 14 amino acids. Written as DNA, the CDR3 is TGTGCCAGCAGTCCTAGCGGGAGTGGATACGAGCAGTACTTC. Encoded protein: CASSPSGSGYEQYF.

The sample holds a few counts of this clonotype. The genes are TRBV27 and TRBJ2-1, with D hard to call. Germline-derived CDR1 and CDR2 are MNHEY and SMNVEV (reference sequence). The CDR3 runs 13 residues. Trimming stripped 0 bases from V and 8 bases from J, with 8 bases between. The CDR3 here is CASSLSGIDEQFF. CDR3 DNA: TGTGCCAGCAGTTTATCAGGGATCGATGAGCAGTTCTTC.

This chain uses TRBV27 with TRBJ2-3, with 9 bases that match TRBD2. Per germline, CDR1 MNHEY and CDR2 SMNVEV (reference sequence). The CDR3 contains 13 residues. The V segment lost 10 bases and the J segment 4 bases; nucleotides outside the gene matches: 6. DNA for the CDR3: TGTGCCACCAAGCGGGGGGACTCAGATACGCAGTATTTT. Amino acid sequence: CATKRGDSDTQYF.

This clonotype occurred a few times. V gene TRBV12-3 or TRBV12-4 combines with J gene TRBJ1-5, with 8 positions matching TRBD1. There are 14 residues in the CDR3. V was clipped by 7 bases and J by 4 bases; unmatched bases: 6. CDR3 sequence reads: CASIRGHPNQPQHF. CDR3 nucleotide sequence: TGTGCCAGCATCAGGGGGCACCCTAATCAGCCCCAGCATTTT.

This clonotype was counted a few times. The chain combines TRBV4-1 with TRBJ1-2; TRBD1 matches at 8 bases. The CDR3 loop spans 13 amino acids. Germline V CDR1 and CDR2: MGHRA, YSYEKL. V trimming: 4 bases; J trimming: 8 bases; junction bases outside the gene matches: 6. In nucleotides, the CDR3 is TGCGCCAGCAGCCCCAGACAGGGGAAAGGCTACACCTTC. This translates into CASSPRQGKGYTF.

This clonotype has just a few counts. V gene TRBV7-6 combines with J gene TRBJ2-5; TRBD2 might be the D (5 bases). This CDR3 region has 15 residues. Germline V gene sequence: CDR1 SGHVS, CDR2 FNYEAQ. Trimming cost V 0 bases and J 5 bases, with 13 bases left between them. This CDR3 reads CASSLAAEKRETQYF. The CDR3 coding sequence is TGTGCCAGCAGCTTAGCTGCAGAGAAGCGGGAGACCCAGTACTTC.

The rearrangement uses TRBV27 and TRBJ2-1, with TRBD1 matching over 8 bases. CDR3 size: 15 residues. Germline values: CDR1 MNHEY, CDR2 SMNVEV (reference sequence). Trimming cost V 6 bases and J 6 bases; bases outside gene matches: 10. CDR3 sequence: CASRAGGYKGNEQFF. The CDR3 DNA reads TGTGCCAGCAGGGCAGGGGGCTACAAGGGCAATGAGCAGTTCTTC.

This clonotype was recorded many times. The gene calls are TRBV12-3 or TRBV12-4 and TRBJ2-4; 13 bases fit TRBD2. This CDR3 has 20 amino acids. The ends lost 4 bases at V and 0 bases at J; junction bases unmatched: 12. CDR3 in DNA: TGTGCCAGCAGTTCCCGACGGACTAGCGGGGGTGGATTAGCCAAAAACATTCAGTACTTC. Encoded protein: CASSSRRTSGGGLAKNIQYF.

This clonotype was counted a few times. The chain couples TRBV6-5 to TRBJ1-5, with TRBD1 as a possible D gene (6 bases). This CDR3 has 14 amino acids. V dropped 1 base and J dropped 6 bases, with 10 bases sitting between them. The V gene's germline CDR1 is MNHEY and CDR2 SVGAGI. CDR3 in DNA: TGTGCCAGCAGTTACTTGGGGGCGGGTCAGCCCCAGCATTTT. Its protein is CASSYLGAGQPQHF.

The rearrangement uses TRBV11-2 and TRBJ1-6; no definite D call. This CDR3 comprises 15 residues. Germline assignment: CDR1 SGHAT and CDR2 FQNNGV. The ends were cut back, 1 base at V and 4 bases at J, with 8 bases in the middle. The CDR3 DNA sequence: TGTGCCAGCAGCTTAGGGTCCGCTTATAATTCACCCCTCCACTTT. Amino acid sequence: CASSLGSAYNSPLHF.

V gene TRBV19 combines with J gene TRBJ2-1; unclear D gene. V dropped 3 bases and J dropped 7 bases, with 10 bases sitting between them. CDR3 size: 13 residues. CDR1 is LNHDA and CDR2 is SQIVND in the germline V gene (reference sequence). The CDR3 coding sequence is TGTGCCAGTAGTATCCCACCGGCGAATGAGCAGTTCTTC. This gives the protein CASSIPPANEQFF. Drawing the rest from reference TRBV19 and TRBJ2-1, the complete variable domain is DGGITQSPKYLFRKEGQNVTLSCEQNLNHDAMYWYRQDPGQGLRLIYYSQIVNDFQKGDIAEGYSVSREKKESFPLTVTSAQKNPTAFYLCASSIPPANEQFFGPGTRLTVL.

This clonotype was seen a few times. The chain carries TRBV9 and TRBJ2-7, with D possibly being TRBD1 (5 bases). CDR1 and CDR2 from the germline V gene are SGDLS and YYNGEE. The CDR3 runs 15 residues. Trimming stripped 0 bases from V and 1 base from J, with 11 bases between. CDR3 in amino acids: CASSVADSRSYEQYF. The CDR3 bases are TGTGCCAGCAGCGTAGCCGACAGCAGATCCTACGAGCAGTACTTC. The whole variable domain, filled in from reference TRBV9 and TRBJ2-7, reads DSGVTQTPKHLITATGQRVTLRCSPRSGDLSVYWYQQSLDQGLQFLIQYYNGEERAKGNILERFSAQQFPDLHSELNLSSLELGDSALYFCASSVADSRSYEQYFGPGTRLTVT.

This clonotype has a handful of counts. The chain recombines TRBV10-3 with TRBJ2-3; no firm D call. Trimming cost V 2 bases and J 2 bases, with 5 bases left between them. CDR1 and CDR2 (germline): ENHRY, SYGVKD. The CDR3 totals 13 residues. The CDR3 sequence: CAISEAATDTQYF. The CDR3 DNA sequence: TGTGCCATCAGTGAGGCGGCCACAGATACGCAGTATTTT.

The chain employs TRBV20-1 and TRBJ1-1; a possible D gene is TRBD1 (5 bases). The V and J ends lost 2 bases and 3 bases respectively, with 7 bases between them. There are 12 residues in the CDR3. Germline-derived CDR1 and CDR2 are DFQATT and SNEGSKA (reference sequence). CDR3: CSARQGDTEAFF. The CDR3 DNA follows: TGCAGTGCTAGACAGGGAGACACTGAAGCTTTCTTT.

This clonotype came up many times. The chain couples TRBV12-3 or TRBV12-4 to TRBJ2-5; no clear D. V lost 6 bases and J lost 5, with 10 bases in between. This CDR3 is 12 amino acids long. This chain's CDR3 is CASSSAGETQYF. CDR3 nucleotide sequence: TGTGCCAGCAGCTCCGCTGGGGAGACCCAGTACTTC.

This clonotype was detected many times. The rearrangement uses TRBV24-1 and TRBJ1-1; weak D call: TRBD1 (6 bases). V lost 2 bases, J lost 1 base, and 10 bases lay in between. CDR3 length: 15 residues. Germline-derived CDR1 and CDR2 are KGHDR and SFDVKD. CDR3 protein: CATSDSGTPNTEAFF. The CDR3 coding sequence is TGTGCCACCAGTGATTCCGGGACACCGAACACTGAAGCTTTCTTT.

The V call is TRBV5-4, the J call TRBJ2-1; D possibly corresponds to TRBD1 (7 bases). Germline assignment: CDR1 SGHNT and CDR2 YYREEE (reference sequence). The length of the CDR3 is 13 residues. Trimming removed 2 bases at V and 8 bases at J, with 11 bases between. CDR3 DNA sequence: TGTGCCAGCAGCTTAGACAGGGAGGATGAGCAGTTCTTC. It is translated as CASSLDREDEQFF.

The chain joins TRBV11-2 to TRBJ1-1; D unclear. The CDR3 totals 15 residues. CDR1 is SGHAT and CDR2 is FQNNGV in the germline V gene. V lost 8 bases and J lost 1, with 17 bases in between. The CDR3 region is CASPTGRTANTEAFF. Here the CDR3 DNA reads TGTGCCAGCCCTACTGGCCGGACGGCGAACACTGAAGCTTTCTTT.

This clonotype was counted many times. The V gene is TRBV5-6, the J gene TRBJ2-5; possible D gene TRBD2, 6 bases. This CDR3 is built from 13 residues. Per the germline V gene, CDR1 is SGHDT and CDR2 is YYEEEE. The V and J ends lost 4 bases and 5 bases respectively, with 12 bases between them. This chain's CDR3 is CASSLGTVETQYF. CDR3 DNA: TGTGCCAGCAGCCTGGGGACTGTTGAGACCCAGTACTTC.

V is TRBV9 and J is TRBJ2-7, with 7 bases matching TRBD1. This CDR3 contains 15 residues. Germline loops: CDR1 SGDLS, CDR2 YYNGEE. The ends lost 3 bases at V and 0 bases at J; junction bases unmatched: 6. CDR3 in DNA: TGTGCCAGCAGCGCACCCGGGACAGACTCCTACGAGCAGTACTTC. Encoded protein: CASSAPGTDSYEQYF.

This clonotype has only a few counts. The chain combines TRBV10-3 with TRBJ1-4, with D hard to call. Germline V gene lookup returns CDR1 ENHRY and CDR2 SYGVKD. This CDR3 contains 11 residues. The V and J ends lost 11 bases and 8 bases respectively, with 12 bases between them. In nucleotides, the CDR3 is TGTGCCTCCGGCCCCGGGGAAAAACTGTTTTTT. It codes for CASGPGEKLFF.

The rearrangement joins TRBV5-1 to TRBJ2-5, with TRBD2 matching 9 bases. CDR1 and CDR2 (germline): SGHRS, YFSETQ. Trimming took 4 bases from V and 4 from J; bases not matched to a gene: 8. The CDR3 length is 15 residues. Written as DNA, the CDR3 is TGCGCCAGCAGCAAATTAGCGGGAGTGGTAGAGACCCAGTACTTC. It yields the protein CASSKLAGVVETQYF.